This TCR beta chain was found in a study of blood T cell repertoires in COVID-19. As for the study in general: Acute-phase and convalescent COVID-19 samples originated in the United States, Italy and Spain. PBMCs, B-cell-depleted T cells, or T cells were the source of the cDNA or gDNA that made up the material.

CDR3 length equals 13 residues. J gave up 9 bases and V 2 bases, and 1 base lay outside the gene matches. Study processing details: Researchers report that nucleated cell counts were estimated from reference gene primer amplification. The assay was immunoSEQ multiplex PCR, and TCRdb's table has in-frame clones only and misses some. That table is the source of V, J and clone size, and D and trimming were worked out from the DNA. The sample lists some 300,000 clones, more than 70% seen once, with 5.5% to 7% in the top ten. V gene TRBV12-3 or TRBV12-4 combines with J gene TRBJ2-2, with 9 bases aligning to TRBD2. The TCR sequence derives from a woman younger than 45 who had recovered from COVID-19. The sequenced sample was peripheral blood. CDR3 loop: CASSLSGGRELFF. The CDR3 DNA follows: TGTGCCAGCAGTTTAAGCGGGGGGAGGGAGCTGTTTTTT.